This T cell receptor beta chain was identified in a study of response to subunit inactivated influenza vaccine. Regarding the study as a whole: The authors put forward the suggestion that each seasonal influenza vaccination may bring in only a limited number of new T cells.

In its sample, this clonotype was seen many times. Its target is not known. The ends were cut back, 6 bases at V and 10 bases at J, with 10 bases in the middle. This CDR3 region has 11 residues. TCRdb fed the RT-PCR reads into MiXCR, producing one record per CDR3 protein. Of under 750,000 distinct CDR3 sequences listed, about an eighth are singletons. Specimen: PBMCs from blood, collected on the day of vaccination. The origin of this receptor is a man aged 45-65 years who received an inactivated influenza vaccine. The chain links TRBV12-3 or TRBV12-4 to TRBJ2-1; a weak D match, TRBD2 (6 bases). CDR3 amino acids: CASSFRGEQFF. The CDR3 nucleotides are TGTGCCAGCAGCTTCCGGGGGGAGCAGTTCTTC.